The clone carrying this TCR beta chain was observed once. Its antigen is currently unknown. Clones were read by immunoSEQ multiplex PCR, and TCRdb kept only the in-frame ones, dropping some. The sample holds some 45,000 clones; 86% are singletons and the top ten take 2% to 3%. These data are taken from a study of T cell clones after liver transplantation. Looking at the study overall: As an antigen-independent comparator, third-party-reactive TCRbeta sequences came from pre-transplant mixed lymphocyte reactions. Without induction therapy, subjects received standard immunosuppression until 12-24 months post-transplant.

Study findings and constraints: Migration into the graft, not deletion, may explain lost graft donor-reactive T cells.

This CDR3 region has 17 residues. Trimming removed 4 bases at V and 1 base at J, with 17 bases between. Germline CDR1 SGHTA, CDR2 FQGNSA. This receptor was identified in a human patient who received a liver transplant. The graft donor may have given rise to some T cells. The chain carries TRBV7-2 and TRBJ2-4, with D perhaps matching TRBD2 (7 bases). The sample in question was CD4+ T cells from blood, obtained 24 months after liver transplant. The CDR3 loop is CASSSSSGRGAKNIQYF. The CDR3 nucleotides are TGTGCCAGCAGCTCCTCCTCAGGGAGGGGGGCCAAAAACATTCAGTACTTC.